This TCR beta chain was sequenced in a study of T cells after yellow fever vaccination. Across the whole study: Preparing low-cell-number fractions relied on SMART-Seq v4 Ultra Low Input. General study points: Abundant clonotypes from the bulk population could have been carried over as contaminants into FACS-sorted repertoires. Post-booster repertoires again held most primary-vaccination clones (about 96% CD4, 85% to 90% CD8).

Template-switching 5'RACE yielded the TCR cDNA; a universal primer site and UMIs were added in the process. TCRdb fed the 5' RACE reads into MiXCR, producing one record per CDR3 protein. This repertoire shows hundreds of thousands of distinct CDR3 sequences, over 15% found once; its top ten account for 18%. V gave up 0 bases and J gave up 5 bases, with 10 bases separating them. The CDR3 is 15 residues long. Germline CDR1 reads SEHNR; CDR2 reads FQNEAQ (reference sequence). This clonotype was counted a few times. Its antigen is not identified. Sequences were derived from PBMCs, sampled before the yellow fever booster vaccination. The origin of this receptor is a man aged 18 to 29 who received the YFV17D yellow fever vaccine. The V call is TRBV7-9, the J call TRBJ2-2; weak D call: TRBD2 (6 bases). The CDR3 reads CASSLASGRTGELFF. In nucleotides, the CDR3 is TGTGCCAGCAGCTTAGCGTCAGGGAGGACCGGGGAGCTGTTTTTT.